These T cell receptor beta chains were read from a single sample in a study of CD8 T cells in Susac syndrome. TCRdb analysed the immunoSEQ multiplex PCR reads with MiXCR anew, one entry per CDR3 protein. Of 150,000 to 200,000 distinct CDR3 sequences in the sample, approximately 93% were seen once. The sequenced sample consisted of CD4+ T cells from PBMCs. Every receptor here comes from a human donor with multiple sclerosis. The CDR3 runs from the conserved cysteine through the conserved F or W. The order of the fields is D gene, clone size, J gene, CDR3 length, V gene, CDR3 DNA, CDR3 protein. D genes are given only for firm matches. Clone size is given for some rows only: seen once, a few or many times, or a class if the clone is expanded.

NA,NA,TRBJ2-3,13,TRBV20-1,TGCAGTCCCCGGGACCCCTTACGGGATACGCAGTATTTT,CSPRDPLRDTQYF
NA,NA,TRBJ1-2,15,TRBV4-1,TGCGCCAGCAGCCAAGGAGCGGGCAGGCGGGGAGGCTACACCTTC,CASSQGAGRRGGYTF
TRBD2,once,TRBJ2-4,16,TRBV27,TGTGCCAGCAGTTCGGGGACTAGCGGGACCCTCCGCATTCAGTACTTC,CASSSGTSGTLRIQYF
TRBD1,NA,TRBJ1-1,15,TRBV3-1,TGTGCCAGCAGCCGGTACAGGGGGCAGCGGACTGAAGCTTTCTTT,CASSRYRGQRTEAFF
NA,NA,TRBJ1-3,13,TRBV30,TGTGCCTGGAGAGACAAGTCTGGAAACACCATATATTTT,CAWRDKSGNTIYF
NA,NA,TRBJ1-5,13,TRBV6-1,TGTGCCAGCCGACAGACCTTCAATCAGCCCCAGCATTTT,CASRQTFNQPQHF
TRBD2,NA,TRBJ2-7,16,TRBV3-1,TGTGCCAGCAGCCACGGACTAGCGGGGGAGGGGGGCGAGCAGTACTTC,CASSHGLAGEGGEQYF
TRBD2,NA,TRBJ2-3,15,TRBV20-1,TGCAGTGCTAACTACCCGGGAGGGCTTTCCTTGAAGCAGTATTTT,CSANYPGGLSLKQYF
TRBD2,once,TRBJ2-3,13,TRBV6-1,TGTGCCAGCAGAGGACTAGCGGGGGGGGCGCAGTATTTT,CASRGLAGGAQYF
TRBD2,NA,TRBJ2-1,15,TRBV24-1,TGTGCCACCAGTGATGGGACTAGCGGAAACAATGAGCAGTTCTTC,CATSDGTSGNNEQFF
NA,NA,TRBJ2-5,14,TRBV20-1,TGCAGTGCTAGCCAGGGCCCCTCCCAAGAGACCCAGTACTTC,CSASQGPSQETQYF
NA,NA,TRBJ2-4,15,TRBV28,TGTGCCAGCAGTTCTCCCCGGGAAAGGAAATACATTCAGTACTTC,CASSSPRERKYIQYF
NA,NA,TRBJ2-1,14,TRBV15,TGTGCCACCAGCAGAGGGGCTAGTAGGGGTGAGCAGTTCTTC,CATSRGASRGEQFF
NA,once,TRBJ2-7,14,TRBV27,TGTGCCAGCAGTTCGGCAGGTTGGACCTACGAGCAGTACTTC,CASSSAGWTYEQYF
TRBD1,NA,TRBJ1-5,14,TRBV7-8,TGTGCCAGCAGCTTCACAGGGGGCGAACAGCCCCAGCATTTT,CASSFTGGEQPQHF
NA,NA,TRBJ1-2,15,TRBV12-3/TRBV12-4,TGTGCCAGCAGTTTAGAGCCCCTGGGTAACTATGGCTACACCTTC,CASSLEPLGNYGYTF
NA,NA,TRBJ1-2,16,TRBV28,TGTGCCAGCAGTGCCCCGGGAGGGACCTGGAATCGGGGCTACACCTTC,CASSAPGGTWNRGYTF
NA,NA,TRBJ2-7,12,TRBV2,TGTGCCAGCAGTGAACTTGCCTACGAGCAGTACTTC,CASSELAYEQYF
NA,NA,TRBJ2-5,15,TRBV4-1,TGCGCCAGCAGCCAAGATGGGCAAAGGGAAGAGACCCAGTACTTC,CASSQDGQREETQYF
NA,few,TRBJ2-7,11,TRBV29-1,TGCAGCGTTGTGCACAGCTACGAGCAGTACTTC,CSVVHSYEQYF
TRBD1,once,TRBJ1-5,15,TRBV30,TGTGCCTGGAGTCTCGGACAGGGGAGGGATCAGCCCCAGCATTTT,CAWSLGQGRDQPQHF
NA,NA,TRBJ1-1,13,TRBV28,TGTGCCAGCAGTCTGATGAGCCCCACCGGAGCTTTCTTT,CASSLMSPTGAFF
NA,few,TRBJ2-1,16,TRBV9,TGTGCCAGCAGCGTAGGGGCGGGGATCTCCTACAATGAGCAGTTCTTC,CASSVGAGISYNEQFF
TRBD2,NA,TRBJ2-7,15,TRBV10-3,TGTGCCATCAGCCCTGCTACTAGCGGAGCCTACGAGCAGTACTTC,CAISPATSGAYEQYF
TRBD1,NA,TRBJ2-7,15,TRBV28,TGTGCCAGCAGTCCCTCCGGGACAGGACTCTACGAGCAGTACTTC,CASSPSGTGLYEQYF
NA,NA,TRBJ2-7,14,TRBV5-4,TGTGCCAGCAGCCCGGACTATGGATCCTACGAGCAGTACTTC,CASSPDYGSYEQYF
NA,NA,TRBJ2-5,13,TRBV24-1,TGTGCCACCGGACAAAGCAAGGCGGAGACCCAGTACTTC,CATGQSKAETQYF
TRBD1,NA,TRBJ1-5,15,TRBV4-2,TGTGCCAGCAGCCAACTACAGGGGAGCAATCAGCCCCAGCATTTT,CASSQLQGSNQPQHF
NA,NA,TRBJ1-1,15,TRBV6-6,TGTGCCAGCAGTTACTCGGGTTCCGCTGCGGCTGAAGCTTTCTTT,CASSYSGSAAAEAFF
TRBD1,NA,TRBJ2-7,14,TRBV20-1,TGCAGTGCTAGCCCCCCGACAGGGAACTCCGAGCAGTACTTC,CSASPPTGNSEQYF
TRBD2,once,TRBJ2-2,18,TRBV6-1,TGTGCCAGCAGACCCGGACTAGCGGGAGGGCCCTGGGCCGGGGAGCTGTTTTTT,CASRPGLAGGPWAGELFF
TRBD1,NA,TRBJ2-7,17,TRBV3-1,TGTGCCAGCAGCCCATTTTTCTCCGGCAGGGGGCTCTACGAGCAGTACTTC,CASSPFFSGRGLYEQYF
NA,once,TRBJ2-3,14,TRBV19,TGTGCCAGTAGTGTGGGACTCCGCACAGATACGCAGTATTTT,CASSVGLRTDTQYF
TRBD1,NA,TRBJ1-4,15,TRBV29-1,TGCAGCGTTGGGACAGGCGCGGCCCTAAATGAAAAACTGTTTTTT,CSVGTGAALNEKLFF
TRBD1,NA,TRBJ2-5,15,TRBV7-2,TGTGCCAGCAGCAAGCACAGGGGGCTTTTGGAGACCCAGTACTTC,CASSKHRGLLETQYF
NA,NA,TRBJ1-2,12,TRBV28,TGTGCCAGCAGTTTATCGTTCGGAGGCTACACCTTC,CASSLSFGGYTF
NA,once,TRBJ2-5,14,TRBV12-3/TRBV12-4,TGTGCCAGCAGTGAGAGCCCCCAGGGAGAGACCCAGTACTTC,CASSESPQGETQYF
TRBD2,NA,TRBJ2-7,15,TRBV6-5,TGTGCCAGCAGTTGGAGCGGGACGAGCTCCTACGAGCAGTACTTC,CASSWSGTSSYEQYF
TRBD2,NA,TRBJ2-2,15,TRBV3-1,TGTGCCAGCAGCCAACAAGCGGGGGGGCCCGGGGAGCTGTTTTTT,CASSQQAGGPGELFF
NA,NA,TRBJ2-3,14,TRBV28,TGTGCCAGCAGTTTTCCCGCCAGGTCAGATACGCAGTATTTT,CASSFPARSDTQYF
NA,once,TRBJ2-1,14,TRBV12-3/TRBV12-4,TGTGCCAGCAGTATTAGCTTTCGCTACAATGAGCAGTTCTTC,CASSISFRYNEQFF
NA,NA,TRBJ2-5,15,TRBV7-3,TGTGCCAGCAGCTCCCAGGGGGGTAGGCAAGAGACCCAGTACTTC,CASSSQGGRQETQYF
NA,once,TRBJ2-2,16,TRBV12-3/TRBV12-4,TGTGCCAGCAGTTTAAGTAGCGAGGGGAACACCGGGGAGCTGTTTTTT,CASSLSSEGNTGELFF
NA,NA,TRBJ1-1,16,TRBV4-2,TGTGCCAGCAGCCAAGATCTCGTCGGGCGAAACACTGAAGCTTTCTTT,CASSQDLVGRNTEAFF
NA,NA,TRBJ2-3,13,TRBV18,TGTGCCAGCTCACCTGGCTCCACAGATACGCAGTATTTT,CASSPGSTDTQYF
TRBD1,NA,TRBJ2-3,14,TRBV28,TGTGCCAGCACTCCGGGACAGGGAACAGATACGCAGTATTTT,CASTPGQGTDTQYF
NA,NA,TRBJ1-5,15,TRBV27,TGTGCCAGCAGTTTGAATAGCGGGGCTAATCAGCCCCAGCATTTT,CASSLNSGANQPQHF
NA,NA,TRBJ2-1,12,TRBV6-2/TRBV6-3,TGTGCCAGCAGCTATACGCGGGCTGAGCAGTTCTTC,CASSYTRAEQFF
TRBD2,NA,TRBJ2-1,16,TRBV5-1,TGCGCCAGCACTCCCGTCGGGCTAGCGGTGGGAAATGAGCAGTTCTTC,CASTPVGLAVGNEQFF
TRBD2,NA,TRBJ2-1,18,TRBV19,TGTGCCAGTAGTATTTCGCTAGCGGGCGGGCTTGTCTACAATGAGCAGTTCTTC,CASSISLAGGLVYNEQFF
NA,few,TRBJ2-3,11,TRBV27,TGTGCCAGCAGTTTAGCTGATACGCAGTATTTT,CASSLADTQYF
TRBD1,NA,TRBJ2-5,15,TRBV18,TGTGCCAGCTCAGGACAGGACCCGGCCCAAGAGACCCAGTACTTC,CASSGQDPAQETQYF
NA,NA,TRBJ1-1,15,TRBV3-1,TGTGCCAGCAGCCAAGAGTTGAGAGCTAACACTGAAGCTTTCTTT,CASSQELRANTEAFF
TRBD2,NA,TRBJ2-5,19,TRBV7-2,TGTGCCAGCAGACCAGCGGGGGGACTAGCGGGAAGAGGGCAAGAGACCCAGTACTTC,CASRPAGGLAGRGQETQYF
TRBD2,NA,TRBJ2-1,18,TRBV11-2,TGTGCCAGCAGCTCCAACGGACTGGCGGGAGCGTCCTACAATGAGCAGTTCTTC,CASSSNGLAGASYNEQFF
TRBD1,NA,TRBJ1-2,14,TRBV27,TGTGCCAGCTCACCGGGACAGGGGCAATATGGCTACACCTTC,CASSPGQGQYGYTF
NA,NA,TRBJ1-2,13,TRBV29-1,TGCAGCGTTGAAGATCTGTCGGGGAAAGGCTACACCTTC,CSVEDLSGKGYTF
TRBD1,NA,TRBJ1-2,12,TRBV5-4,TGTGCCTGGCTCCGGGACAGCTATGGCTACACCTTC,CAWLRDSYGYTF
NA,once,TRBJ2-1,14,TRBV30,TGTGCCTGGAAGGGTAGCGAGAAGTACAATGAGCAGTTCTTC,CAWKGSEKYNEQFF
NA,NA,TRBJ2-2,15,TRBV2,TGTGCCAGCAGTGAAGTCAGATCGAACACCGGGGAGCTGTTTTTT,CASSEVRSNTGELFF